This TCR beta chain was recovered during a study of blood T cell repertoires in COVID-19. Study summary: COVID-19 samples from acute and convalescent phases originated in the United States, Italy and Spain. Sources were T cells, B-cell-depleted T cells, or PBMCs; the material itself was cDNA or gDNA.

As originally analysed: How many nucleated cells were present was estimated from reference gene primer amplification. Profiling relied on immunoSEQ multiplex PCR, and the TCRdb table lists in-frame clones only, not all of them. That table furnishes V, J and clone size, whereas the DNA furnished D and trimming. The profile covers more than 85,000 clones, with about 84% appearing a single time and approximately 22% taken by the ten largest. This receptor was obtained from a human donor in a cohort sampled during active COVID-19. Sequencing was performed on peripheral blood.

CDR3 nucleotide sequence: TGTGCCAGTAGTGCGTTCTCGGGACAGAACACTGAAGCTTTCTTT. Encoded protein: CASSAFSGQNTEAFF. The chain joins TRBV19 to TRBJ1-1; weak D call: TRBD1 (6 bases). The V and J ends lost 5 bases and 1 base respectively, with 14 bases between them. The length of the CDR3 is 15 residues. Looked up from germline, CDR1 is LNHDA and CDR2 is SQIVND (reference sequence). The full variable domain, with the rest looked up from reference TRBV19 and TRBJ1-1, is DGGITQSPKYLFRKEGQNVTLSCEQNLNHDAMYWYRQDPGQGLRLIYYSQIVNDFQKGDIAEGYSVSREKKESFPLTVTSAQKNPTAFYLCASSAFSGQNTEAFFGQGTRLTVV.